The clone carrying this T cell receptor (beta chain) has more than one count but fewer than ten. Its antigen is currently unknown. Investigators reverse transcribed all isolated RNA, so they sequenced expressed TCRB transcripts. The table came from immunoSEQ multiplex PCR; TCRdb's copy has only in-frame clones and leaves some out. The table shows some 240,000 clones, with around 15% occurring only once. Germline lookup yields CDR1 MGHDK and CDR2 SYGVNS. Trimming stripped 6 bases from V and 6 bases from J, with 9 bases between. The CDR3 extends over 11 amino acids. These data originate in a study of beta chain features in type 1 diabetes. General study points: There were fewer insertions and more deletions at the VDJ junctions of type 1 diabetes patients. TCRB CDR3s from Type 1 diabetes patients were moderately but significantly shorter in all four CD4+ subsets.

Sequencing used naive CD4+ T cells from blood. The chain recombines TRBV25-1 with TRBJ2-7; D is uncertain. This receptor was taken from a man in his thirties or forties with type 1 diabetes. The CDR3 DNA reads as TGTGCCAGCAGCCCCCACCGCGAGCAGTACTTC. This codes for CASSPHREQYF.